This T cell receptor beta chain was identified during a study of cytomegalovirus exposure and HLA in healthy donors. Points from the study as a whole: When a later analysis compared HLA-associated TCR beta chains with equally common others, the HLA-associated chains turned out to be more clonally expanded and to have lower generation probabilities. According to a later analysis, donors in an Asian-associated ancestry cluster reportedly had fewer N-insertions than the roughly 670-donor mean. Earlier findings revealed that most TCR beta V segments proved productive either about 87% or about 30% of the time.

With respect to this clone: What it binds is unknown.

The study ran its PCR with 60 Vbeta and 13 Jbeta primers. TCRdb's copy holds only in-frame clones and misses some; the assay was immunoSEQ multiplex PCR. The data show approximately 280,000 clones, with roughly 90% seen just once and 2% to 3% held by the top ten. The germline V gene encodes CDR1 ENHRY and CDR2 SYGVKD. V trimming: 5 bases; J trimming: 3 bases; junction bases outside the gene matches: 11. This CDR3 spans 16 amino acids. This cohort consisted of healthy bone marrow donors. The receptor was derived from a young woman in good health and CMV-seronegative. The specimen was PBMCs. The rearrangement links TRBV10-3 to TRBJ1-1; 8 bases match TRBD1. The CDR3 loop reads CAISSGGAGGYTEAFF. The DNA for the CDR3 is TGTGCCATCAGTTCAGGGGGCGCAGGGGGGTACACTGAAGCTTTCTTT.